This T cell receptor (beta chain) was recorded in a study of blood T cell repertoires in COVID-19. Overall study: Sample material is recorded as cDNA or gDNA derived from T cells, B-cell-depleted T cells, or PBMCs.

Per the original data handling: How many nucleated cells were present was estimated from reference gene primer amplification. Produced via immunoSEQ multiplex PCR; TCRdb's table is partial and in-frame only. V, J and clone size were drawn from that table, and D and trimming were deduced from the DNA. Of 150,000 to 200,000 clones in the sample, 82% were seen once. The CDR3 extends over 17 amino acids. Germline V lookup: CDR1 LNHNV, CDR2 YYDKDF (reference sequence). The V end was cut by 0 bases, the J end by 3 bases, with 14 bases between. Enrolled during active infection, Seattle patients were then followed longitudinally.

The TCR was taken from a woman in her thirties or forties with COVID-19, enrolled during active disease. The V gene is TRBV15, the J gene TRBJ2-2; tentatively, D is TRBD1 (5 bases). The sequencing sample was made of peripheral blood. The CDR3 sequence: CATSRDKGIGDTGELFF. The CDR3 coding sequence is TGTGCCACCAGCAGAGACAAGGGGATAGGAGACACCGGGGAGCTGTTTTTT. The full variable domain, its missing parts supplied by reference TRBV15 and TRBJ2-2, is DAMVIQNPRYQVTQFGKPVTLSCSQTLNHNVMYWYQQKSSQAPKLLFHYYDKDFNNEADTPDNFQSRRPNTSFCFLDIRSPGLGDTAMYLCATSRDKGIGDTGELFFGEGSRLTVL.